This T cell receptor (beta chain) stems from a study of shared clonotypes between healthy human individuals. This clone was counted a single time. This table comes from immunoSEQ multiplex PCR, and its TCRdb copy is limited to in-frame clones, with some not included. The profile shows about a million clones, over 60% of them singletons. There are 12 residues in the CDR3. Germline lookup yields CDR1 GTSNPN and CDR2 SVGIG (reference sequence). V gave up 2 bases and J gave up 8 bases, with 12 bases separating them. This receptor was taken from a man between 18 and 29 years old in good health. This chain links TRBV30 with TRBJ1-2; unclear D gene. Input material: memory CD4+ T cells sorted from blood. Subset reported: CD45RA-negative fraction. The CDR3 DNA sequence: TGTGCCTGGAGTCGTGACCCAAGCGGCTACACCTTC. This encodes CAWSRDPSGYTF.